A selection of T cell receptor beta chains follows, all from one sample in a study of blood T cell repertoires in COVID-19. TCRdb keeps only in-frame clones here, not all; method: immunoSEQ multiplex PCR. This sample has around 470,000 clones, with roughly 87% found just once. Sample: PBMCs or T cells enriched from blood (not recorded which). All receptors derive from a man between 18 and 29 years old who had recovered from COVID-19. Both conserved end residues are part of each CDR3. The D gene is left open where the match is weak. Rows may omit the clone size; those that give it use once, few, many or a size class.

TRBJ1-1 TRBV11-3 TRBD1 NA CASSLNRGLMNTEAFF TGTGCCAGCAGCTTAAACAGGGGGCTTATGAACACTGAAGCTTTCTTT
TRBJ2-1 TRBV28 NA NA CASSLPGRGTEQFF TGTGCCAGCAGTTTGCCAGGGAGGGGGACTGAGCAGTTCTTC
TRBJ2-7 TRBV4-1 TRBD2 NA CASSRSGTSGSYEQYF TGCGCCAGCAGCCGCAGCGGGACTAGCGGATCCTACGAGCAGTACTTC
TRBJ1-3 TRBV7-9 NA once CASSHGGPIYF TGTGCCAGCAGTCACGGAGGTCCCATATATTTT
TRBJ2-7 TRBV9 NA NA CASSTGASGGADYEQYF TGTGCCAGCAGTACGGGCGCAAGCGGAGGGGCCGACTACGAGCAGTACTTC
TRBJ1-1 TRBV18 TRBD1 NA CASSRTGGTNTEAFF TGTGCCAGCTCACGGACAGGGGGAACGAACACTGAAGCTTTCTTT
TRBJ2-7 TRBV7-9 NA NA CASSPPGDEQYF TGTGCCAGCAGCCCTCCCGGGGACGAGCAGTACTTC
TRBJ1-2 TRBV28 NA NA CASSLFYRVMRGYTF TGTGCCAGCAGTTTGTTTTACAGGGTTATGCGTGGCTACACCTTC
TRBJ1-4 TRBV5-4 NA NA CASSLAPKGEKLFF TGTGCCAGCAGCTTGGCCCCTAAGGGGGAAAAACTGTTTTTT
TRBJ1-5 TRBV28 NA NA CASFGGYSNQPQHF TGTGCCAGCTTCGGGGGATATAGCAATCAGCCCCAGCATTTT
TRBJ1-2 TRBV7-8 TRBD1 NA CASSLATGGPFPYGYTF TGTGCCAGCAGCTTAGCTACAGGGGGCCCTTTCCCCTATGGCTACACCTTC
TRBJ2-1 TRBV9 NA NA CASSVGGGGKEQFF TGTGCCAGCAGCGTGGGAGGTGGGGGGAAGGAGCAGTTCTTC
TRBJ1-4 TRBV6-1 TRBD1 NA CASSERDSLMREKLFF TGTGCCAGCAGTGAACGGGACAGCCTAATGAGGGAAAAACTGTTTTTT
TRBJ2-7 TRBV18 TRBD2 NA CASSKTSGGSGEQYF TGTGCCAGCTCAAAAACTAGCGGGGGGTCTGGCGAGCAGTACTTC
TRBJ2-3 TRBV4-1 TRBD1 NA CASSPYRDREIHTQYF TGCGCCAGCAGCCCCTACAGGGACAGGGAAATTCATACGCAGTATTTT
TRBJ1-1 TRBV5-1 TRBD1 NA CASSLLTGTEAFF TGCGCCAGCAGCCTCCTGACAGGGACTGAAGCTTTCTTT
TRBJ2-7 TRBV19 NA NA CASRNRGLEYEQYF TGTGCCAGTAGAAACAGGGGACTCGAGTACGAGCAGTACTTC
TRBJ2-1 TRBV18 TRBD2 once CASSPELAGYNEQFF TGTGCCAGCTCACCGGAATTAGCGGGGTACAATGAGCAGTTCTTC
TRBJ1-2 TRBV30 NA NA CAWSVRSLPNYGYTF TGTGCCTGGAGTGTACGAAGCCTTCCAAACTATGGCTACACCTTC
TRBJ1-2 TRBV5-6 TRBD1 few CASSYGQGSNYGYTF TGTGCCAGCAGCTATGGACAGGGATCTAACTATGGCTACACCTTC
TRBJ1-2 TRBV30 TRBD1 NA CAWREIGQGNYGYTF TGTGCCTGGAGGGAGATCGGACAGGGAAACTATGGCTACACCTTC
TRBJ2-1 TRBV14 NA NA CASSQVTEQFF TGTGCCAGCAGCCAAGTTACAGAGCAGTTCTTC